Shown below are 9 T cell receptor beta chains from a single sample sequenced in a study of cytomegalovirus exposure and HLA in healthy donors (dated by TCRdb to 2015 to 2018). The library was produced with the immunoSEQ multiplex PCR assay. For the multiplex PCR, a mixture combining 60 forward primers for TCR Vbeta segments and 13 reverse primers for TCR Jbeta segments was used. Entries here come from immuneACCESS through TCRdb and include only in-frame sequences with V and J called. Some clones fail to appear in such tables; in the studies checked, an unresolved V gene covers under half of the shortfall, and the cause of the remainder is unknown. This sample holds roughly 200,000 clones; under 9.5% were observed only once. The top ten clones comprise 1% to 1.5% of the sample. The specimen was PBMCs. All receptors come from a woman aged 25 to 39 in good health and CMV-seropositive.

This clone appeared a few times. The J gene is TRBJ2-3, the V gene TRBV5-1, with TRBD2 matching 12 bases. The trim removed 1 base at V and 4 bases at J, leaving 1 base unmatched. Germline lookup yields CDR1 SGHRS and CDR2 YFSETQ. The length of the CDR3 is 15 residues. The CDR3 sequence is CASSLSSGRADTQYF. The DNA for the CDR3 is TGCGCCAGCAGCTTGTCTAGCGGGAGGGCAGATACGCAGTATTTT.

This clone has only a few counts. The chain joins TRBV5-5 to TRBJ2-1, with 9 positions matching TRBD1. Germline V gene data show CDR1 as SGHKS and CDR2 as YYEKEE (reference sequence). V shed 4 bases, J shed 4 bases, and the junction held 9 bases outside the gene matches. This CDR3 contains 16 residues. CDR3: CASSPEGTGYYNEQFF. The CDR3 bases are TGTGCCAGCAGCCCCGAGGGGACAGGGTATTACAATGAGCAGTTCTTC.

The CDR3: CASSLEVASGRETQYF. CDR3 bases: TGTGCCAGCAGTCTTGAAGTTGCTAGCGGGAGAGAGACCCAGTACTTC. This sequence joins TRBV5-5 and TRBJ2-5; TRBD2 matches 10 bases. The germline V gene has CDR1 SGHKS and CDR2 YYEKEE (reference sequence). The junction had 11 bases not matched to a gene; V was cut back by 5 bases and J by 4 bases. The CDR3 contains 16 residues.

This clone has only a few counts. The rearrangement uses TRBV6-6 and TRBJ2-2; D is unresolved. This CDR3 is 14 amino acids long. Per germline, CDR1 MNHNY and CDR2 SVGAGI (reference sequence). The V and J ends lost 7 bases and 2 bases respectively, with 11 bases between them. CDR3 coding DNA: TGTGCCAGCAATCTAGATCCCAACACCGGGGAGCTGTTTTTT. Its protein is CASNLDPNTGELFF.

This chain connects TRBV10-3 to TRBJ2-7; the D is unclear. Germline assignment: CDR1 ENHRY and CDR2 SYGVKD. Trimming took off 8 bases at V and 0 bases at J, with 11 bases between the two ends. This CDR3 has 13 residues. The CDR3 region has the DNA TGTGCCATCGCGGTCCCGAGCTCCTACGAGCAGTACTTC. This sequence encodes CAIAVPSSYEQYF.

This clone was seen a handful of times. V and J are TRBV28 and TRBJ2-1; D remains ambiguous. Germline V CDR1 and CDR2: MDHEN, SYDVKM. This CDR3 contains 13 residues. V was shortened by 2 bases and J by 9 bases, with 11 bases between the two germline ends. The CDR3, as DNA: TGTGCCAGCAGTTTAGTTCGAGCGATTGAGCAGTTCTTC. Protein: CASSLVRAIEQFF. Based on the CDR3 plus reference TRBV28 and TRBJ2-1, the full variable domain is DVKVTQSSRYLVKRTGEKVFLECVQDMDHENMFWYRQDPGLGLRLIYFSYDVKMKEKGDIPEGYSVSREKKERFSLILESASTNQTSMYLCASSLVRAIEQFFGPGTRLTVL.

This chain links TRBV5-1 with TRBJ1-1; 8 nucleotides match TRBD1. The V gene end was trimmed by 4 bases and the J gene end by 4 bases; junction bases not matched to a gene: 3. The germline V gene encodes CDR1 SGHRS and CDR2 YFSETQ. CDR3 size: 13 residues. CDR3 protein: CASSTGQGTEAFF. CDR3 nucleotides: TGCGCCAGCAGCACCGGACAGGGCACTGAAGCTTTCTTT.

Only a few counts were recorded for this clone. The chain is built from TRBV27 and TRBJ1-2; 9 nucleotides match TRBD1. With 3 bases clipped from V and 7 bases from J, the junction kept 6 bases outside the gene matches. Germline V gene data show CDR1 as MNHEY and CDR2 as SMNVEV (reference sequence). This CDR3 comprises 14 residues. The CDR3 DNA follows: TGTGCCAGCAGTTTCCACCGGGACAGGGTTGGCTACACCTTC. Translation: CASSFHRDRVGYTF.

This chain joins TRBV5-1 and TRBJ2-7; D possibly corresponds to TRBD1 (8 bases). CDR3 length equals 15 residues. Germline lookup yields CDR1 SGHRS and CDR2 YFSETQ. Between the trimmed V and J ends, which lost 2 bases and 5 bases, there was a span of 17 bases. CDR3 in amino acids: CASSLYRGGSNEQYF. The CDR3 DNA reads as TGCGCCAGCAGCTTATACAGGGGGGGCTCGAACGAGCAGTACTTC.